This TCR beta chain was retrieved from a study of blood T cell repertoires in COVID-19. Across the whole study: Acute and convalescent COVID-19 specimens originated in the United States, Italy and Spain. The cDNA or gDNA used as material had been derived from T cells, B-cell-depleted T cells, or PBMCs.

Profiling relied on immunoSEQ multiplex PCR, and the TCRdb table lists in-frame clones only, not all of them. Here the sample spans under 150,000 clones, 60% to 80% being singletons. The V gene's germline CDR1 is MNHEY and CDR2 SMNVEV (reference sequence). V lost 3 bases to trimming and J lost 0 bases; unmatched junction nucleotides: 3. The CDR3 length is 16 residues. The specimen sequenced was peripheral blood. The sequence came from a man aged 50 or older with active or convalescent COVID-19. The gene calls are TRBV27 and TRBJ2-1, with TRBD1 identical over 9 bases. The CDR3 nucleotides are TGTGCCAGCAGTTTGATGGACAGGGGCTCCTACAATGAGCAGTTCTTC. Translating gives CASSLMDRGSYNEQFF.